This T cell receptor beta chain was found in a study of cytomegalovirus exposure and HLA in healthy donors. The PCR used 60 Vbeta and 13 Jbeta primers. The protocol was immunoSEQ multiplex PCR, while the TCRdb copy is restricted to in-frame clones and leaves out a portion. The profile covers over 90,000 clones, with 70% appearing a single time and less than 15% taken by the ten largest. Study-wide points: A later analysis reportedly found that, within productive TCRs, an Asian-associated ancestry cluster had fewer N-insertions than the mean observed across the roughly 700 donors.

With 3 bases removed from V and 1 base from J, the gap between germline ends came to 3 bases. This CDR3 region has 11 residues. Germline V gene data show CDR1 as SQVTM and CDR2 as ANQGSEA. On this clone: Its antigen is unidentified.

Sequenced: PBMCs. The chain couples TRBV29-1 to TRBJ1-2; D is unresolved. The source of this sequence is a woman aged 45-60 years in good health and CMV-seropositive. This CDR3 reads CSVEYNYGYTF. The CDR3 region has the DNA TGCAGCGTTGAGTATAACTATGGCTACACCTTC.